A selection of T cell receptor beta chains follows, all from one sample in a study of blood T cell repertoires in COVID-19. Data came from immunoSEQ multiplex PCR; TCRdb stores just in-frame clones and leaves some out. The sample lists over 60,000 clones; around 90% were seen once. Sequencing input: peripheral blood. The origin of the receptors is a man aged 60 to 69 with acute or convalescent COVID-19. CDR3s include the opening cysteine and the closing phenylalanine or tryptophan. A D gene is named only where the DNA matches it firmly. The size of a clone is reported for some rows only, either as once, few or many, or as a class for expanded clones.

clone_size,v_call,j_call,d_call,cdr3_nt,cdr3_aa
.,TRBV19,TRBJ2-2,TRBD2,TGTGCCAGTAGTACTCCGGGGGGGCCGCGGCCCGGGGAGCTGTTTTTT,CASSTPGGPRPGELFF
.,TRBV29-1,TRBJ2-4,TRBD2,TGCAGCGTTGAGGGACTAGCGGGGGAGATAGCCAAAAACATTCAGTACTTC,CSVEGLAGEIAKNIQYF
.,TRBV7-9,TRBJ1-1,.,TGTGCCAGCAGCTTCAGGCAGTTTGAAGCTTTCTTT,CASSFRQFEAFF
.,TRBV24-1,TRBJ2-1,TRBD2,TGTGCCACCAGTGATTCCCAGCGGGGTTCTTACAATGAGCAGTTCTTC,CATSDSQRGSYNEQFF
.,TRBV19,TRBJ1-1,TRBD1,TGTGCCAGTAGTACCCCCTCGACAGGGGCGCCTGACGCTTTCTTT,CASSTPSTGAPDAFF
.,TRBV6-6,TRBJ1-5,TRBD1,TGTGCCACCGGGACAGGGATTCAGCCCCAGCATTTT,CATGTGIQPQHF
.,TRBV29-1,TRBJ1-2,TRBD1,TGCAGCGTTGAGGACAGGGGGAGGATTAACTATGGCTACACCTTC,CSVEDRGRINYGYTF
.,TRBV6-5,TRBJ1-4,.,TGTGCCAGCAGTTACTCGGGGCATGGCCTTGAAAAACTGTTTTTT,CASSYSGHGLEKLFF
once,TRBV10-3,TRBJ1-2,.,TGTGCCATCGGGACTCCTACTAACTATGGCTACACCTTC,CAIGTPTNYGYTF
once,TRBV18,TRBJ2-1,TRBD1,TGTGCCAGCTCACCAGACAGGGGGGGGTACAATGAGCAGTTCTTC,CASSPDRGGYNEQFF
.,TRBV4-2,TRBJ2-2,.,TGTGCCAGCAGCCAAGTGCGAGCCGGGGAGCTGTTTTTT,CASSQVRAGELFF
few,TRBV4-1,TRBJ1-5,.,TGCGCCAGCAGCCAAGAGGGTAGGGGAAGGGATCAGCCCCAGCATTTT,CASSQEGRGRDQPQHF
.,TRBV27,TRBJ1-1,TRBD1,TGTGCCAGCAGCTCACAGGGGAGCACTGAAGCTTTCTTT,CASSSQGSTEAFF
.,TRBV5-1,TRBJ1-6,.,TGCGCCAGCAGCTTGGCCCAGGAGTTAGTCGGCACCGGAGGTTCACCCCTCCACTTT,CASSLAQELVGTGGSPLHF
few,TRBV4-2,TRBJ2-5,TRBD2,TGTGCCAGCAGCCCCCTAGCGGGGGGGAGGGAGACCCAGTACTTC,CASSPLAGGRETQYF
.,TRBV5-1,TRBJ2-1,.,TGCGCCAGCAGCTTGGCATTCGGCTCCTACAATGAGCAGTTCTTC,CASSLAFGSYNEQFF
.,TRBV15,TRBJ2-4,.,TGTGCCACCAGCACGGATAGACAGGGAGGAGGCAAAAACATTCAGTACTTC,CATSTDRQGGGKNIQYF
few,TRBV6-5,TRBJ1-4,TRBD1,TGTGCCAGCAGTCCGGACAGGGTGCGTGAAAAACTGTTTTTT,CASSPDRVREKLFF
.,TRBV29-1,TRBJ1-1,TRBD1,TGCAGCCTATTGAATGGGACAGGGAACACTGAAGCTTTCTTT,CSLLNGTGNTEAFF
.,TRBV3-1/TRBV3-2,TRBJ1-3,TRBD1,TGTGCCAGCAGCCAAGACTGGGACAGCTCTGGAAACACCATATATTTT,CASSQDWDSSGNTIYF
.,TRBV4-1,TRBJ1-6,.,TGCGCCAGCAGCCACCCTAGGGCAGGGAATAATTCACCCCTCCACTTT,CASSHPRAGNNSPLHF
.,TRBV19,TRBJ1-6,TRBD1,TGTGCCAGTAGTTGGACAGGCGATAATTCACCCCTCCACTTT,CASSWTGDNSPLHF
.,TRBV7-9,TRBJ2-7,TRBD1,TGTGCCAGCAAGTTCCCGGGACAGGGGAACGAGCAGTACTTC,CASKFPGQGNEQYF
.,TRBV28,TRBJ2-1,.,TGTGCCAGCAGTTTTAACAGGCCATCGTACAATGAGCAGTTCTTC,CASSFNRPSYNEQFF
.,TRBV11-2,TRBJ2-1,.,TGTGCCAGCAGCTTACTGAGAACGGGGACTCGCAATGAGCAGTTCTTC,CASSLLRTGTRNEQFF
.,TRBV3-1/TRBV3-2,TRBJ2-7,.,TGTGCCAGCAGCCGCTCATGGCGGGGTTACGAGCAGTACTTC,CASSRSWRGYEQYF
once,TRBV4-1,TRBJ1-3,.,TGCGCCAGCAGCCAAGAACACACGGGAAGAAACACCATATATTTT,CASSQEHTGRNTIYF
.,TRBV11-2,TRBJ2-7,TRBD1,TGTGCCAGCAGTCTCGGGACAGGGAATAGGCACGAGCAGTACTTC,CASSLGTGNRHEQYF
.,TRBV5-1,TRBJ1-1,TRBD1,TGCGCCAGCAGCTTGGACAGGGGATCCACTGAAGCTTTCTTT,CASSLDRGSTEAFF
.,TRBV9,TRBJ2-3,.,TGTGCCAGCAGCGTAGGACGGGCGCAGTATTTT,CASSVGRAQYF
.,TRBV4-1,TRBJ2-3,TRBD2,TGCGCCAGCAGCCGAGACGGGGGGGGCACAGATACGCAGTATTTT,CASSRDGGGTDTQYF
once,TRBV7-2,TRBJ2-7,.,TGTGCCAGCAGCTTAAAGAGCGGCAAACCGAACTCCTACGAGCAGTACTTC,CASSLKSGKPNSYEQYF
.,TRBV4-1,TRBJ1-3,.,TGCGCCAGCAGCCACCCGACACGTATCGCTGGAAACACCATATATTTT,CASSHPTRIAGNTIYF
.,TRBV4-2,TRBJ1-1,.,TGTGCCAGCAGCCAAGCGTTGTACAGGGACGGGGGGGGCACTGAAGCTTTCTTT,CASSQALYRDGGGTEAFF
.,TRBV5-6,TRBJ1-4,.,TGTGCCAGCAGCTTGACAGGTCCTAATGAAAAACTGTTTTTT,CASSLTGPNEKLFF
once,TRBV7-2,TRBJ2-7,.,TGTGCCAGCAGCTTCCTAGCCACCTACGAGCAGTACTTC,CASSFLATYEQYF
.,TRBV25-1,TRBJ2-1,TRBD2,TGTGCCAGCAGTTCCTCTAGCGGGGGGCGGAATGAGCAGTTCTTC,CASSSSSGGRNEQFF
.,TRBV29-1,TRBJ1-4,.,TGCAGCGTTGTGTTCGGGGGGCAGGGTGAAAAACTGTTTTTT,CSVVFGGQGEKLFF
.,TRBV5-1,TRBJ1-6,TRBD1,TGCGCCAGCAGTCTGGACAGGGTGGACTCACCCCTCCACTTT,CASSLDRVDSPLHF
.,TRBV7-8,TRBJ1-6,.,TGTGCCAGCAGCTTAGTCCCTGGCGGCATTTTGGCACCCCTCCACTTT,CASSLVPGGILAPLHF
.,TRBV7-7,TRBJ2-5,.,TGTGCTAGCAGCTCTGGACAGCCGTACCAAGAGACCCAGTACTTC,CASSSGQPYQETQYF
.,TRBV27,TRBJ1-1,.,TGTGCCAGCAGTAGATACAGGGAAACTGAAGCTTTCTTT,CASSRYRETEAFF
.,TRBV5-1,TRBJ2-7,.,TGCGCCAGCAGCTTGATCCGGACTACCTACGAGCAGTACTTC,CASSLIRTTYEQYF
.,TRBV5-1,TRBJ2-1,TRBD1,TGCGCCAGCAGCTGGCTGGGGACAGGGCCCCATGAGCAGTTCTTC,CASSWLGTGPHEQFF
.,TRBV12-5,TRBJ1-2,TRBD1,TGTGCTAGTGGTTTGGGCGGGACAGGGGGCCAATATGGCTACACCTTC,CASGLGGTGGQYGYTF
.,TRBV5-1,TRBJ2-3,.,TGCGCCAGCAGCCCAGGTTATTCAAGCACAGATACGCAGTATTTT,CASSPGYSSTDTQYF
few,TRBV30,TRBJ1-6,.,TGTGCCTGGAACCGACTCTTGACGGAGAGCTCCTATAATTCACCCCTCCACTTT,CAWNRLLTESSYNSPLHF
.,TRBV14,TRBJ1-5,.,TGTGCCAGCAGCCTATACCGGCGTGGGGCTCAGCCCCAGCATTTT,CASSLYRRGAQPQHF
.,TRBV6-5,TRBJ1-4,.,TGTGCCAGCCTCTCGGGATTACGGGATAATGAAAAACTGTTTTTT,CASLSGLRDNEKLFF
.,TRBV5-1,TRBJ2-1,TRBD2,TGCGCCAGCAGCCCCCGGGACTACTACAATGAGCAGTTCTTC,CASSPRDYYNEQFF
once,TRBV6-5,TRBJ2-2,.,TGTGCCAGCAGAGCTGACAGGGAGCTGTTTTTT,CASRADRELFF
few,TRBV3-1/TRBV3-2,TRBJ2-3,.,TGTGCCAGCAGTAGACGGACAGTTACTAGCACAGATACGCAGTATTTT,CASSRRTVTSTDTQYF
.,TRBV4-2,TRBJ1-4,.,TGTGCCAGCAGCCAGGGCAGTAATGAAAAACTGTTTTTT,CASSQGSNEKLFF
.,TRBV7-2,TRBJ1-2,.,TGTGCCAGCAGCCTCGGCATGGGAGGGGATCTTGATGGCTACACCTTC,CASSLGMGGDLDGYTF
.,TRBV6-5,TRBJ2-7,TRBD1,TGTGCCAGCAGTTACTACCGGGACAGCCCCTACGAGCAGTACTTC,CASSYYRDSPYEQYF
.,TRBV2,TRBJ1-5,TRBD1,TGTGCCAGCACTGACAGGGGGAGTCAGCCCCAGCATTTT,CASTDRGSQPQHF
.,TRBV7-2,TRBJ1-3,TRBD1,TGTGCCAGCAGCTTTGGAGGGGGCGGAAACACCATATATTTT,CASSFGGGGNTIYF
.,TRBV28,TRBJ1-4,TRBD1,TGTGCCAGCAGTGGACAGGGTTTGCGTGAAAAACTGTTTTTT,CASSGQGLREKLFF
.,TRBV7-9,TRBJ2-1,TRBD1,TGTGCCAGCAGGTCCGGGACAGGTTACAATGAGCAGTTCTTC,CASRSGTGYNEQFF